A single sample gave rise to the 21 T cell receptor beta chains below, sequenced in a study of early stage breast cancer tumors (dated by TCRdb to about 2017). Preparation of the library involved the immunoSEQ multiplex PCR assay. The clones in this table, taken by TCRdb from immuneACCESS, are in-frame only. Not every clone is retained; where verified, under half of the shortfall comes from an unresolved V gene, and the cause of the rest is unknown. Counted in this sample were under 75,000 clones; more than 60% of them appeared once. The ten largest clones capture about 3.7% of the sample. The sample taken for sequencing was blood. Receptor source: a person in their thirties with breast cancer.

The rearrangement uses TRBV7-2 and TRBJ2-7, with D unclear. Germline V gene lookup returns CDR1 SGHTA and CDR2 FQGNSA. Trimming removed 5 bases at V and 8 bases at J, with 10 bases between. The CDR3 is 11 residues long. The DNA for the CDR3 is TGTGCCAGCAGCCCGGCCCAGCAGCAGTACTTC. Protein product: CASSPAQQQYF.

The chain recombines TRBV5-1 with TRBJ2-3, with 8 bases that match TRBD2. J lost 8 bases, V lost 5 bases, and 13 bases had no gene match. Germline V CDR1 and CDR2: SGHRS, YFSETQ. The CDR3 totals 15 residues. CDR3 coding DNA: TGCGCCAGCAGTCTCATTGGACTAGCCGAAGGTACGCAGTATTTT. Protein: CASSLIGLAEGTQYF.

The chain uses TRBV25-1 and TRBJ2-2, with 11 bases lining up with TRBD2. The trim removed 4 bases at V and 8 bases at J, leaving 6 bases unmatched. The CDR3 has 15 amino acids. Germline CDR1 reads MGHDK; CDR2 reads SYGVNS. CDR3 region: CASSVTSGSRGELFF. The CDR3, as DNA: TGTGCCAGCAGTGTCACTAGCGGGAGTAGGGGGGAGCTGTTTTTT.

The J gene is TRBJ1-1, the V gene TRBV7-2; a possible D gene is TRBD1 (5 bases). The CDR3 totals 16 residues. The V and J ends lost 0 bases and 4 bases respectively, with 15 bases between them. Germline CDR1 is SGHTA and CDR2 is FQGNSA. The CDR3 bases are TGTGCCAGCAGCTTAGCGGGCTTCAGGGCGGGCACTGAAGCTTTCTTT. This codes for CASSLAGFRAGTEAFF.

This chain joins TRBV25-1 and TRBJ2-7; unclear D gene. The V end lost 7 bases, the J end lost 2 bases, and 9 bases lay between the germline ends. Per germline, CDR1 MGHDK and CDR2 SYGVNS. The CDR3 sequence is 12 residues long. CDR3 residues: CASTRQAYEQYF. DNA for the CDR3: TGTGCCAGCACCCGGCAGGCCTACGAGCAGTACTTC.

The chain has TRBV5-4 and TRBJ1-2; the D is unclear. Looked up from germline, CDR1 is SGHNT and CDR2 is YYREEE (reference sequence). V lost 6 bases to trimming and J lost 8 bases, with 14 bases between them. This CDR3 contains 12 residues. The CDR3 is CASTRAGLGYTF. CDR3 coding DNA: TGTGCCAGCACCAGAGCGGGTTTGGGCTACACCTTC.

V is TRBV7-2 and J is TRBJ2-3; D unclear. Trimming pared 6 bases from V and 2 bases from J, leaving 9 bases between. Germline assignment: CDR1 SGHTA and CDR2 FQGNSA. The CDR3 loop spans 13 amino acids. The CDR3 sequence: CASSLYLTDTQYF. CDR3 bases: TGTGCCAGCAGTCTTTACCTCACAGATACGCAGTATTTT.

DNA for the CDR3: TGTGCTCCCCGACGGCCACGGGACAGATACAATGAGCAGTTCTTC. This codes for CAPRRPRDRYNEQFF. V and J are TRBV9 and TRBJ2-1, with 7 nucleotides matching TRBD1. Germline CDR1 reads SGDLS; CDR2 reads YYNGEE. CDR3 size: 15 residues.

The V call is TRBV2, the J call TRBJ2-7; 12 bases align to TRBD1. The CDR3 runs to 15 residues. The J segment lost 6 bases and the V segment lost 5 bases, leaving 8 bases of the junction unmatched. In germline, CDR1 is SNHLY, CDR2 FYNNEI. CDR3 coding DNA: TGTGCCAGCAGTTACACCGGGACAGGGGGCGGCGAGCAGTACTTC. Its protein product is CASSYTGTGGGEQYF. The full variable domain, its missing parts supplied by reference TRBV2 and TRBJ2-7, is EPEVTQTPSHQVTQMGQEVILRCVPISNHLYFYWYRQILGQKVEFLVSFYNNEISEKSEIFDDQFSVERPDGSNFTLKIRSTKLEDSAMYFCASSYTGTGGGEQYFGPGTRLTVT.

The V gene is TRBV9, the J gene TRBJ2-3; D gene ambiguous. V was trimmed by 4 bases and J by 0 bases, leaving 9 bases between them. Germline values: CDR1 SGDLS, CDR2 YYNGEE. This CDR3 has 14 residues. CDR3 residues: CASSSSPSTDTQYF. The CDR3 nucleotides read TGTGCCAGCAGCAGCAGCCCTAGCACAGATACGCAGTATTTT.

This chain links TRBV29-1 with TRBJ2-1, with TRBD2 matching over 7 bases. The CDR3 spans 14 residues. V was pared by 6 bases and J by 3 bases, with 8 bases of the junction left unmatched. Looked up from germline, CDR1 is SQVTM and CDR2 is ANQGSEA. This CDR3 reads CSVGGGSGYNEQFF. CDR3 coding DNA: TGCAGCGTGGGGGGAGGGTCGGGCTACAATGAGCAGTTCTTC.

This clone was detected once. The chain is built from TRBV6-5 and TRBJ1-2; D is unclear. Per germline, CDR1 MNHEY and CDR2 SVGAGI. The CDR3 is 11 amino acids. Trimming took off 5 bases at V and 8 bases at J, with 9 bases between the two ends. The CDR3 DNA is TGTGCCAGCAGTGGTATTGGGGGCTACACCTTC. Its translation: CASSGIGGYTF.

This clone came up once. This chain joins TRBV30 and TRBJ1-1; the D is unclear. The CDR3 extends over 10 amino acids. Germline CDR1 is GTSNPN and CDR2 is SVGIG (reference sequence). The V gene lost 5 bases and the J gene lost 6 bases, with 7 bases spanning the gap. This CDR3 reads CAWGRSEAFF. CDR3 DNA sequence: TGTGCCTGGGGACGTTCTGAAGCTTTCTTT. The complete variable domain, with remaining parts taken from reference TRBV30 and TRBJ1-1, reads SQTIHQWPATLVQPVGSPLSLECTVEGTSNPNLYWYRQAAGRGLQLLFYSVGIGQISSEVPQNLSASRPQDRQFILSSKKLLLSDSGFYLCAWGRSEAFFGQGTRLTVV.

This rearrangement joins TRBV7-2 to TRBJ1-2; no reliable D call. Germline CDR1 reads SGHTA; CDR2 reads FQGNSA. The germline V and J ends were trimmed by 5 bases and 0 bases, with 19 bases remaining between them. This CDR3 is 17 amino acids long. The CDR3 nucleotides are TGTGCCAGCAGCCCCCGGCCAGGCTCCACTCCTAACTATGGCTACACCTTC. It specifies CASSPRPGSTPNYGYTF.

V and J are TRBV19 and TRBJ2-1, with D possibly matching TRBD2 (6 bases). This CDR3 has 12 residues. The V end was cut by 6 bases, the J end by 12 bases, with 15 bases between. CDR1 is LNHDA, CDR2 SQIVND, per germline (reference sequence). The CDR3 protein is CASSWDSGLQFF. The CDR3 bases are TGTGCCAGTAGCTGGGACTCTGGCCTGCAGTTCTTC. The full variable domain, completed using reference TRBV19 and TRBJ2-1, is DGGITQSPKYLFRKEGQNVTLSCEQNLNHDAMYWYRQDPGQGLRLIYYSQIVNDFQKGDIAEGYSVSREKKESFPLTVTSAQKNPTAFYLCASSWDSGLQFFGPGTRLTVL.

This clone was observed a few times. The gene calls are TRBV7-9 and TRBJ1-1; D remains ambiguous. The CDR3 consists of 12 residues. V lost 5 bases, J lost 0 bases, and 4 bases lay in between. Germline CDR1 SEHNR, CDR2 FQNEAQ (reference sequence). In DNA, the CDR3 is TGTGCCAGCAGCCTAGTGAACACTGAAGCTTTCTTT. Amino acid sequence: CASSLVNTEAFF.

This clone showed up just a few times. The genes are TRBV7-6 and TRBJ2-7, with 7 bases lining up with TRBD2. CDR3 length: 13 residues. V lost 5 bases, J lost 6 bases, and 7 bases stayed unmatched. CDR1 SGHVS and CDR2 FNYEAQ come from the germline V gene. The CDR3 is CASSGTTAREQYF. The DNA for the CDR3 is TGTGCCAGCAGCGGGACTACCGCTCGCGAGCAGTACTTC.

V is TRBV9 and J is TRBJ2-2, with TRBD2 identical over 10 bases. Germline CDR1 reads SGDLS; CDR2 reads YYNGEE. With 0 bases clipped from V and 7 bases from J, the junction kept 9 bases outside the gene matches. The CDR3 runs to 17 residues. The CDR3 here is CASSVALLAGANGELFF. CDR3 coding DNA: TGTGCCAGCAGCGTAGCTCTCCTAGCGGGAGCAAACGGGGAGCTGTTTTTT.

This clone appeared a few times. The V call is TRBV14, the J call TRBJ2-7; no clear D. Germline V gene data show CDR1 as SGHDN and CDR2 as FVKESK. V was clipped by 5 bases and J by 3 bases, with 5 bases between them. The CDR3 totals 11 residues. This chain's CDR3 is CASSYSYEQYF. The DNA of the CDR3 is TGTGCCAGCAGCTACAGCTACGAGCAGTACTTC. Supplemented by reference TRBV14 and TRBJ2-7, the full variable domain reads EAGVTQFPSHSVIEKGQTVTLRCDPISGHDNLYWYRRVMGKEIKFLLHFVKESKQDESGMPNNRFLAERTGGTYSTLKVQPAELEDSGVYFCASSYSYEQYFGPGTRLTVT.

The chain carries TRBV28 and TRBJ2-7, with D perhaps TRBD1 (6 bases). There are 17 residues in the CDR3. The germline gives CDR1 MDHEN, CDR2 SYDVKM. Trimming pared 2 bases from V and 3 bases from J, leaving 20 bases between. The CDR3 DNA reads TGTGCCAGCAGTTTAACAGGGTCGTTTACGGTTCTCTACGAGCAGTACTTC. This sequence encodes CASSLTGSFTVLYEQYF.

V and J are TRBV18 and TRBJ2-5; D is uncertain. Germline CDR1 KGHSH, CDR2 LQKENI. The CDR3 contains 11 residues. With 4 bases removed from V and 1 base from J, the gap between germline ends came to 1 base. CDR3 DNA: TGTGCCAGCTCACTCCAAGAGACCCAGTACTTC. As protein: CASSLQETQYF.